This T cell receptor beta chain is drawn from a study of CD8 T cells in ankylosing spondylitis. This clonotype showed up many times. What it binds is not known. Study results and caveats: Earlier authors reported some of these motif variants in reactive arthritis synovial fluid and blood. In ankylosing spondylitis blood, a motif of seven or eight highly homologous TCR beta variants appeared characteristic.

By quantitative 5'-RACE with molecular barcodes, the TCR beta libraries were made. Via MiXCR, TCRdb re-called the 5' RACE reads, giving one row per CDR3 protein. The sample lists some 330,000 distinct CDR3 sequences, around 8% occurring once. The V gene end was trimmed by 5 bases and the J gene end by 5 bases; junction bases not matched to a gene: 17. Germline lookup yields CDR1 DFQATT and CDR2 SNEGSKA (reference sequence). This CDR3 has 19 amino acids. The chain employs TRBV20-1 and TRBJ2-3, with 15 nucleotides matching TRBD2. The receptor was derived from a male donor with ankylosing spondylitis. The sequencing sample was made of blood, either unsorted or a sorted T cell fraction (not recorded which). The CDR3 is CSARTLPLGLAGGLDTQYF. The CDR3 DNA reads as TGCAGTGCTCGAACCTTACCCCTTGGACTAGCGGGAGGGTTAGATACGCAGTATTTT.